These 23 T cell receptor beta chains were all obtained from the same sample, sequenced in a study of early T cells in non-severe SARS-CoV-2 infection. TCRdb re-analysed the 5' RACE reads in MiXCR, keeping a single row per CDR3 protein. Of around 57,000 distinct CDR3 sequences listed, 10% to 12% are singletons. Sequenced: whole blood. Receptor source: an adult who was a healthcare worker with PCR-confirmed SARS-CoV-2 infection or an uninfected control (not recorded which).

This chain joins TRBV20-1 and TRBJ2-7; TRBD1 agrees at 8 bases. V shed 6 bases, J shed 6 bases, and the junction held 4 bases outside the gene matches. Per the germline V gene, CDR1 is DFQATT and CDR2 is SNEGSKA (reference sequence). There are 11 residues in the CDR3. CDR3 sequence reads: CSATGGSEQYF. CDR3 in DNA: TGCAGTGCCACAGGGGGGAGCGAGCAGTACTTC.

This clonotype turned up a few times. The genes are TRBV6-1 and TRBJ1-6, with 9 positions matching TRBD1. Losses at the gene ends were 4 bases for V and 7 bases for J; bases not matched to a gene: 5. The germline CDR1 and CDR2 sequences are MNHNS and SASEGT. The CDR3 consists of 15 residues. The CDR3 DNA follows: TGTGCCAGCAGTGCCGGGACAGGGAACAATTCACCCCTCCACTTT. Translated: CASSAGTGNNSPLHF.

This clonotype was found a few times. The chain is built from TRBV4-3 and TRBJ2-7, with D unclear. V lost 0 bases and J lost 1, with 13 bases in between. This CDR3 comprises 16 residues. Per the germline V gene, CDR1 is LGHNA and CDR2 is YSLEER. CDR3 DNA: TGCGCCAGCAGCCAAGAACTCCGGCTCGGATCCTACGAGCAGTACTTC. Its translation: CASSQELRLGSYEQYF.

This sequence joins TRBV3-1 and TRBJ2-2; TRBD1 matches at 7 bases. This CDR3 region has 14 residues. The V gene's germline CDR1 is LGHDT and CDR2 YNNKEL (reference sequence). V trimming: 8 bases; J trimming: 3 bases; junction bases outside the gene matches: 6. The CDR3 spells CASRQGEHTGELFF. The CDR3 DNA sequence: TGTGCCAGCCGACAGGGAGAACACACCGGGGAGCTGTTTTTT.

This clonotype was counted at least ten times. V and J are TRBV11-3 and TRBJ2-1, with D unclear. The germline V gene encodes CDR1 SGHNT and CDR2 YENEEA. V was clipped by 0 bases and J by 3 bases, with 9 bases between them. This CDR3 comprises 15 residues. The DNA for the CDR3 is TGTGCCAGCAGCTTAGAAGGGAAAGGCTACAATGAGCAGTTCTTC. It specifies CASSLEGKGYNEQFF.

The rearrangement uses TRBV2 and TRBJ2-1, with a tentative D call TRBD1 (6 bases). Deletions cut 8 bases from V and 3 bases from J, with 14 bases between. This CDR3 is 14 amino acids long. The germline CDR1 and CDR2 sequences are SNHLY and FYNNEI. CDR3 DNA: TGTGCCAGCCGACAGACAGGCAGCTACAATGAGCAGTTCTTC. It translates to CASRQTGSYNEQFF.

This clonotype has more than one count but fewer than ten. The chain carries TRBV7-9 and TRBJ2-3; D may match TRBD1 or TRBD2 (5 bases each). CDR1 and CDR2 (germline): SEHNR, FQNEAQ (reference sequence). The length of the CDR3 is 15 residues. The ends were cut back, 3 bases at V and 0 bases at J, with 10 bases in the middle. CDR3 sequence reads: CASSFRDPSTDTQYF. The CDR3 DNA sequence: TGTGCCAGCAGCTTCCGGGACCCGAGCACAGATACGCAGTATTTT.

CDR3 bases: TGTGCCAGCAGCCACAGGGCAATCTTCTACGAGCAGTACTTC. It codes for CASSHRAIFYEQYF. The rearrangement links TRBV14 to TRBJ2-7; tentative D call: TRBD1 (5 bases). The germline CDR1 and CDR2 sequences are SGHDN and FVKESK. The CDR3 runs to 14 residues. Deletions cut 3 bases from V and 3 bases from J, with 12 bases between.

This sequence joins TRBV30 and TRBJ2-7; possible D gene TRBD2, 6 bases. The CDR3 consists of 13 residues. Germline-derived CDR1 and CDR2 are GTSNPN and SVGIG (reference sequence). Trimming removed 3 bases from V and 0 bases from J, with 9 bases in between. This chain's CDR3 is CAWRSGGSYEQYF. The CDR3 nucleotides are TGTGCCTGGAGGTCCGGGGGCTCCTACGAGCAGTACTTC. The variable domain in full, completed from reference TRBV30 and TRBJ2-7, reads SQTIHQWPATLVQPVGSPLSLECTVEGTSNPNLYWYRQAAGRGLQLLFYSVGIGQISSEVPQNLSASRPQDRQFILSSKKLLLSDSGFYLCAWRSGGSYEQYFGPGTRLTVT.

The chain uses TRBV19 and TRBJ2-4; TRBD2 might be the D (5 bases). V was pared by 3 bases and J by 11 bases, with 20 bases between. The CDR3 totals 15 residues. Germline values: CDR1 LNHDA, CDR2 SQIVND (reference sequence). The CDR3 is CASSMNKLPTGVQYF. DNA of the CDR3: TGTGCCAGTAGTATGAACAAGCTCCCGACCGGGGTTCAGTACTTC.

This clonotype was seen at least ten times. The chain uses TRBV18 and TRBJ2-1; 12 bases agree with TRBD1. Trimming at V came to 1 base and at J to 4 bases, leaving 5 bases not matched to a gene. The CDR3 sequence is 17 residues long. The germline V gene encodes CDR1 KGHSH and CDR2 LQKENI. The CDR3 here is CASSPRDRGQLYNEQFF. Here the CDR3 DNA reads TGTGCCAGCTCACCACGGGACAGGGGGCAGTTGTACAATGAGCAGTTCTTC.

This clonotype has at least ten counts. The chain has TRBV6-1 and TRBJ1-2; no firm D call. CDR3 length equals 15 residues. V was trimmed by 3 bases and J by 7 bases, leaving 18 bases between them. Germline V gene lookup returns CDR1 MNHNS and CDR2 SASEGT. The CDR3 sequence: CASSDPVPGGSGYTF. The CDR3 coding sequence is TGTGCCAGCAGTGACCCCGTGCCTGGCGGGAGTGGCTACACCTTC.

In DNA form, the CDR3 reads TGCGCCAGCGGACCCGGGACCCCGACCTACGAGCAGTACTTC. Protein product: CASGPGTPTYEQYF. The V and J genes are TRBV5-1 and TRBJ2-7; tentatively, D is TRBD1 or TRBD2 (5 bases each). V lost 7 bases, J lost 2 bases, and 16 bases lay in between. Per germline, CDR1 SGHRS and CDR2 YFSETQ. There are 14 residues in the CDR3. Drawing the rest from reference TRBV5-1 and TRBJ2-7, the complete variable domain is KAGVTQTPRYLIKTRGQQVTLSCSPISGHRSVSWYQQTPGQGLQFLFEYFSETQRNKGNFPGRFSGRQFSNSRSEMNVSTLELGDSALYLCASGPGTPTYEQYFGPGTRLTVT.

This clonotype has a count of ten or more. V usage is TRBV5-6 and J usage is TRBJ1-1, with D unclear. The CDR3 runs 17 residues. V lost 4 bases and J lost 0, with 19 bases in between. Germline V CDR1 and CDR2: SGHDT, YYEEEE. The CDR3 region has the DNA TGTGCCAGCAGCATCTTTTCTGACGGCGGCATGAACACTGAAGCTTTCTTT. This gives the protein CASSIFSDGGMNTEAFF.

Note on this clonotype: At one boundary the junction diverges from the germline segment, which might be a read error. The chain links TRBV5-1 to TRBJ1-5; D is undetermined. CDR1 and CDR2 (germline): SGHRS, YFSETQ. This CDR3 region has 16 residues. CDR3 region: CASSLDGQDSIQPQHF. The DNA of the CDR3 is TGCGCCAGCAGCTTGGATGGTCAGGATAGCATTCAGCCCCAGCATTTT.

This clonotype was counted at least ten times. This chain connects TRBV6-5 to TRBJ1-2, with D unclear. V gave up 5 bases and J gave up 4 bases, with 8 bases separating them. The V gene's germline CDR1 is MNHEY and CDR2 SVGAGI. The CDR3 extends over 12 amino acids. CDR3 sequence (DNA): TGTGCCAGCAGTGCCAACGTCTATGGCTACACCTTC. Protein sequence: CASSANVYGYTF.

Many counts were recorded for this clonotype. CDR3 DNA: TGTGCCAGCAGCTTAAGGAGGGGGAGCGGCACTGAAGCTTTCTTT. Its protein is CASSLRRGSGTEAFF. The chain employs TRBV7-3 and TRBJ1-1; a possible D gene is TRBD1 (6 bases). Germline V CDR1 and CDR2: SGHTA, FQGTGA. This CDR3 is 15 amino acids long. Trimming left V 1 base short and J 4 bases short, with 13 bases between. Based on the CDR3 plus reference TRBV7-3 and TRBJ1-1, the full variable domain is GAGVSQTPSNKVTEKGKYVELRCDPISGHTALYWYRQSLGQGPEFLIYFQGTGAADDSGLPNDRFFAVRPEGSVSTLKIQRTERGDSAVYLCASSLRRGSGTEAFFGQGTRLTVV.

This clonotype has a count of ten or more. J is TRBJ1-5 and V is TRBV2; D uncertain. The V end lost 5 bases, the J end lost 0 bases, and 11 bases lay between the germline ends. The CDR3 has 15 residues. Germline V gene sequence: CDR1 SNHLY, CDR2 FYNNEI. For the CDR3, the DNA is TGTGCCAGCAGTAGCCAAGCGGGTAGCAATCAGCCCCAGCATTTT. This translates into CASSSQAGSNQPQHF. The full variable domain, with the rest looked up from reference TRBV2 and TRBJ1-5, is EPEVTQTPSHQVTQMGQEVILRCVPISNHLYFYWYRQILGQKVEFLVSFYNNEISEKSEIFDDQFSVERPDGSNFTLKIRSTKLEDSAMYFCASSSQAGSNQPQHFGDGTRLSIL.

This clonotype has more than one count but fewer than ten. V and J are TRBV7-3 and TRBJ2-2; D might be TRBD2 (7 bases). Germline V lookup: CDR1 SGHTA, CDR2 FQGTGA. The CDR3 totals 15 residues. The germline V and J ends were trimmed by 7 bases and 1 base, with 13 bases remaining between them. CDR3 DNA: TGTGCCAGCACCTCGGGGGGCCTGAACACCGGGGAGCTGTTTTTT. The encoded protein is CASTSGGLNTGELFF.

The sample holds many counts of this clonotype. V is TRBV12-3 or TRBV12-4 and J is TRBJ1-1; D is ambiguous. The CDR3 totals 19 residues. The ends were cut back, 7 bases at V and 0 bases at J, with 27 bases in the middle. CDR3 bases: TGTGCCAGCACGCCATACCCAACAACATCCAGCTTCATGAACACTGAAGCTTTCTTT. The encoded protein is CASTPYPTTSSFMNTEAFF.

This clonotype was counted at least ten times. J is TRBJ2-5 and V is TRBV5-1, with 8 bases fitting TRBD2. With 3 bases clipped from V and 0 bases from J, the junction kept 7 bases outside the gene matches. The CDR3 loop spans 16 amino acids. Germline-derived CDR1 and CDR2 are SGHRS and YFSETQ. The CDR3 spells CASSWGSGGDQETQYF. CDR3 nucleotide sequence: TGCGCCAGCAGCTGGGGAAGCGGGGGAGACCAAGAGACCCAGTACTTC.

The table lists this clonotype with a few counts. V is TRBV9 and J is TRBJ1-1; D is unclear. The CDR3 extends over 13 amino acids. V lost 3 bases, J lost 0 bases, and 6 bases lay in between. From germline, CDR1 is SGDLS and CDR2 YYNGEE. The CDR3 reads CASSGLMNTEAFF. The CDR3 DNA reads TGTGCCAGCAGCGGTCTTATGAACACTGAAGCTTTCTTT.

This rearrangement joins TRBV7-8 to TRBJ1-1; the D is unclear. Looked up from germline, CDR1 is SGHVS and CDR2 is FQNEAQ. Trimming stripped 5 bases from V and 6 bases from J, with 22 bases between. The CDR3 spans 16 residues. CDR3 nucleotide sequence: TGTGCCAGCAGCGGAGCGGGGTGGGCAAGGACCGCTGAAGCTTTCTTT. Translation gives CASSGAGWARTAEAFF.